This T cell receptor (beta chain) was sequenced in a study of T cell responses to AZD1222 COVID-19 vaccine. Across the study: Second-dose schedules of about 4 or about 12 weeks were combined. Study results and caveats: Most donors were white British and more were female, and clonal diversity was possibly underestimated. Of spike-specific TCRs, nearly half reportedly target regions left unmutated in variants.

A word on this clone: Its antigen is still unknown.

TCRdb's copy holds only in-frame clones and misses some; the assay was immunoSEQ multiplex PCR. This sample has about 160,000 clones, with about 88% found just once. V lost 0 bases to trimming and J lost 0 bases, with 12 bases between them. The germline V gene has CDR1 SQVTM and CDR2 ANQGSEA. The CDR3 loop spans 15 amino acids. The chain joins TRBV29-1 to TRBJ2-7; no clear D. The sequence derives from an adult in good health. The sequencing here drew on peripheral blood, taken on day 0 of AZD1222 vaccination. The CDR3: CSVEDQKTSSYEQYF. The CDR3 DNA reads TGCAGCGTTGAAGATCAGAAGACAAGCTCCTACGAGCAGTACTTC.